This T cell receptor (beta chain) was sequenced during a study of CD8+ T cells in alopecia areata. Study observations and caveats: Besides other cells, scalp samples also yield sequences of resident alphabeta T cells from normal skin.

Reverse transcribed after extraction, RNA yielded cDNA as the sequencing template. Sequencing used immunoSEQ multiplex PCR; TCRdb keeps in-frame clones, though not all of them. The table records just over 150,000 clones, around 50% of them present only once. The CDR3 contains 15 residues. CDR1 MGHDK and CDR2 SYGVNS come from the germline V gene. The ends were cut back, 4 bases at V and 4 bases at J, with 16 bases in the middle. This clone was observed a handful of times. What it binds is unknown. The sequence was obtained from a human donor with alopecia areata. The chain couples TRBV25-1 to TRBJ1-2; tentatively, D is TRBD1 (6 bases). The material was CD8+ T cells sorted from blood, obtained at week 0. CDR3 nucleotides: TGTGCCAGCAGTGCGGGTGGGGGCACAGGCTATGGCTACACCTTC. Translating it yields CASSAGGGTGYGYTF.